The rows below give T cell receptor beta chains drawn from one sample of a study of CD8 T cells in Susac syndrome. MiXCR, applied by TCRdb to the immunoSEQ multiplex PCR reads, yields one record per CDR3 protein. This sample has about 190,000 distinct CDR3 sequences; under 97% occur once, and the top ten carry 0.075% to 0.1%. Sequencing was done on a sample of CD4+ T cells from PBMCs. The source is a human donor with Susac syndrome. Both conserved end residues are part of each CDR3. Each record gives: V gene, J gene, D gene, clone size, CDR3 DNA, CDR3 protein. D genes are given only for firm matches. Size tells how often a clone was seen (once, few, many) or the class of an expanded clone, and some rows leave it out.

V gene: TRBV5-1
J gene: TRBJ2-5
D gene: -
clone size: -
CDR3 DNA: TGCGCCAGCAGCTTGGGCCAGGGGATGGAGACCCAGTACTTC
CDR3 protein: CASSLGQGMETQYF

V gene: TRBV6-5
J gene: TRBJ1-5
D gene: -
clone size: -
CDR3 DNA: TGTGCCAGCAGTTACTCGGGTAATGGGGATCAGCCCCAGCATTTT
CDR3 protein: CASSYSGNGDQPQHF

V gene: TRBV30
J gene: TRBJ1-2
D gene: -
clone size: -
CDR3 DNA: TGTGCCTGGGACCAGGACGGAAACTATGGCTACACCTTC
CDR3 protein: CAWDQDGNYGYTF

V gene: TRBV18
J gene: TRBJ2-3
D gene: -
clone size: -
CDR3 DNA: TGTGCCAGCTCACCAGCGGTAACTAACACAGATACGCAGTATTTT
CDR3 protein: CASSPAVTNTDTQYF

V gene: TRBV15
J gene: TRBJ2-5
D gene: -
clone size: -
CDR3 DNA: TGTGCCACCTCAGGACAGTACCAAGAGACCCAGTACTTC
CDR3 protein: CATSGQYQETQYF

V gene: TRBV20-1
J gene: TRBJ2-5
D gene: -
clone size: -
CDR3 DNA: TGCAGTGCTAGAGAGGGAGTGAAGACCCAGTACTTC
CDR3 protein: CSAREGVKTQYF

V gene: TRBV4-3
J gene: TRBJ2-7
D gene: -
clone size: -
CDR3 DNA: TGCGCCAGCAGCCAAGAGGGCAGGAAGGGTTACGAGCAGTACTTC
CDR3 protein: CASSQEGRKGYEQYF

V gene: TRBV7-3
J gene: TRBJ1-1
D gene: -
clone size: once
CDR3 DNA: TGTGCGACTGGTGGGGGGAACACTGAAGCTTTCTTT
CDR3 protein: CATGGGNTEAFF

V gene: TRBV5-1
J gene: TRBJ2-3
D gene: TRBD2
clone size: -
CDR3 DNA: TGCGCCAGCAGCTTGACTAGCGGCGGATACACAGATACGCAGTATTTT
CDR3 protein: CASSLTSGGYTDTQYF

V gene: TRBV20-1
J gene: TRBJ2-5
D gene: -
clone size: -
CDR3 DNA: TGCAGTGCTACGGATAAGAGGGCCGGGGGCCAAGAGACCCAGTACTTC
CDR3 protein: CSATDKRAGGQETQYF